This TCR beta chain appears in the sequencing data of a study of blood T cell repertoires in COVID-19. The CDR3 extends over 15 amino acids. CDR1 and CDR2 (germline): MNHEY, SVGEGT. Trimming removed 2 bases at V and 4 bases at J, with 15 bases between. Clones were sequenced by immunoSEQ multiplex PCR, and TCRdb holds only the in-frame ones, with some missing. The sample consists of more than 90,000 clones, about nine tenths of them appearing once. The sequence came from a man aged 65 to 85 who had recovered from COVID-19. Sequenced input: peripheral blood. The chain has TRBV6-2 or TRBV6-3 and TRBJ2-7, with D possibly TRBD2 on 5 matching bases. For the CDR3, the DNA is TGTGCCAGCAGTTACGGCTGGGAGACGGTTTACGAGCAGTACTTC. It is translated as CASSYGWETVYEQYF.